The clone carrying this TCR beta chain was counted many times. What it recognizes is unknown. Between the trimmed V and J ends, which lost 5 bases and 0 bases, there was a span of 13 bases. The CDR3 consists of 15 residues. Germline V gene sequence: CDR1 SGHTA, CDR2 FQGTGA. The record originates from a study of T-cell reconstitution after alpha-beta-depleted transplantation in children. The library targeted TCRbeta and was prepared with unique molecular identifiers. TCRdb itself ran the PCR reads through MiXCR, one entry per CDR3 protein. The sample yields 400,000 to 450,000 distinct CDR3 sequences, approximately 41% seen once. General observations from the study: At the one-year point after transplant, T-cell counts and TCRbeta diversity were found to come mostly from T cells that had been newly produced. Surviving recipient T cells and thymic progenitors accounted for the high day-60 TCRbeta diversity observed in some patients.

Sequencing used PBMCs, obtained before TCRalphabeta/CD19-depleted stem cell transplant. The TCR originated in a girl aged 2 to 10 with aplastic anemia, due to receive a stem cell transplant. The chain carries TRBV7-3 and TRBJ1-2; tentatively, D is TRBD1 (5 bases). The CDR3 bases are TGTGCCAGCAGCGCAAACGGGGGAACTAACTATGGCTACACCTTC. It specifies CASSANGGTNYGYTF.